This entry lists 8 T cell receptor beta chains sequenced from one sample in a study of Ad26.COV2.S vaccination and SARS-CoV-2 variants (dated by TCRdb to about 2021). The library relied on the immunoSEQ multiplex PCR assay. What TCRdb holds here is the immuneACCESS table cut down to in-frame rearrangements. Part of the clones is not present; checked against another copy, under half of the missing clones reflect an unresolved V gene, and the others are unexplained. Within this sample are 300,000 to 500,000 clones, with about nine tenths of them counted one time only. Approximately 3.7% of the sample is taken by the ten largest. The label giving this sample's treatment or condition can be read as: 15 to 20 received Ad26.COV2.S at low or high dose, single or two shots; five or six received placebo; per-sample allocation not given. Repertoires of vaccine and placebo recipients were sequenced from samples collected on day 63 after the first injection.

The material sequenced was peripheral blood, taken in a trial of Ad26.COV2.S vaccine versus placebo. The receptors derive from a person aged 18-65 years who received the Ad26.COV2.S COVID-19 vaccine or a placebo.

This clone was picked up one time. The chain carries TRBV7-6 and TRBJ2-3, with D tentatively TRBD1 or TRBD2 (6 bases each). The CDR3 loop spans 14 amino acids. The germline gives CDR1 SGHVS, CDR2 FNYEAQ. V gave up 2 bases and J gave up 1 base, with 7 bases separating them. CDR3 sequence reads: CASSLRGGTDTQYF. The DNA of the CDR3 is TGTGCCAGCAGCTTAAGGGGGGGCACAGATACGCAGTATTTT.

To note about this clone: The junction departs from germline at one end; a sequencing error may be responsible. The V gene is TRBV18, the J gene TRBJ1-5; D uncertain. The CDR3 length is 16 residues. Germline V gene lookup returns CDR1 KGHSH and CDR2 LQKENI. The CDR3 bases are TGTGCCAGTTCACCTGGCGGACTCGTAGGCAATCAGCCCCAGCATTTT. Amino acids: CASSPGGLVGNQPQHF.

J is TRBJ2-5 and V is TRBV29-1, with 10 bases identical to TRBD1. Looked up from germline, CDR1 is SQVTM and CDR2 is ANQGSEA. The CDR3 totals 13 residues. After removal of 4 bases from V and 4 bases from J, the junction contained 3 bases not matched to a gene. The CDR3 DNA follows: TGCAGCGTTGTTAGGGACAGGGGAGAGACCCAGTACTTC. Translating gives CSVVRDRGETQYF.

This clone was recorded only once. The genes are TRBV4-1 and TRBJ1-4; unclear D gene. V was pared by 5 bases and J by 4 bases, with 5 bases between. CDR1 is MGHRA, CDR2 YSYEKL, per germline. This CDR3 region has 12 residues. For the CDR3, the DNA is TGCGCCAGCAGCTCGCATAATGAAAAACTGTTTTTT. Amino acids: CASSSHNEKLFF.

This chain's CDR3 is CASSQDFQDSNQPQHF. In DNA, the CDR3 is TGCGCCAGCAGCCAAGACTTTCAGGATAGCAATCAGCCCCAGCATTTT. The chain uses TRBV4-3 and TRBJ1-5; no clear D. The CDR3 totals 16 residues. CDR1 is LGHNA, CDR2 YSLEER, per germline. Trimming shortened V by 0 bases and J by 0 bases, and 9 bases separated the two germline ends.

The J gene is TRBJ1-1, the V gene TRBV28, with D uncertain. Germline V gene data show CDR1 as MDHEN and CDR2 as SYDVKM. V lost 7 bases, J lost 1 base, and 13 bases lay in between. This CDR3 is built from 14 residues. CDR3 protein: CASNGPAQNTEAFF. CDR3 in DNA: TGTGCCAGCAACGGACCGGCCCAGAACACTGAAGCTTTCTTT.

The sample holds a few counts of this clone. The rearrangement joins TRBV2 to TRBJ1-5, with TRBD1 as a possible D gene (5 bases). The germline V gene has CDR1 SNHLY and CDR2 FYNNEI. The CDR3 runs 15 residues. Trimming left V 6 bases short and J 0 bases short, with 12 bases between. DNA of the CDR3: TGTGCCAGCAGGATAAAGACAGATAGCAATCAGCCCCAGCATTTT. Translated, it gives CASRIKTDSNQPQHF.

This sequence joins TRBV5-4 and TRBJ1-6, with 9 bases fitting TRBD1. This CDR3 contains 15 residues. The germline gives CDR1 SGHNT, CDR2 YYREEE (reference sequence). Unmatched junction bases numbered 5, after V lost 3 bases and J lost 7 bases. CDR3 region: CASSSGQGLNSPLHF. The CDR3 DNA reads as TGTGCCAGCAGCTCTGGACAGGGGTTGAATTCACCCCTCCACTTT. Looking up the rest from reference TRBV5-4 and TRBJ1-6 gives the full variable domain: ETGVTQSPTHLIKTRGQQVTLRCSSQSGHNTVSWYQQALGQGPQFIFQYYREEENGRGNFPPRFSGLQFPNYSSELNVNALELDDSALYLCASSSGQGLNSPLHFGNGTRLTVT.